Listed here are 9 T cell receptor beta chains from one sample, sequenced in a study of tissue T cells after allogeneic stem cell transplantation. Assay used: immunoSEQ multiplex PCR; TCRdb lists only in-frame clones, some missing. The sample contains about 48,000 clones, about 73% of which appear only once. Sequencing was done on a sample of sorted cells pooled from one or two spleens. The receptors were gathered from a pool of C57BL/6 mice in good health.

Turning to this clone: The genes are named according to mouse. The read stops 1 residue short of the end of the CDR3; the missing end is completed from the germline J gene. This chain joins TRBV13-2 and TRBJ2-1; D possibly corresponds to TRBD1 (5 bases). V lost 4 bases and J lost 3, with 8 bases in between. Germline V gene sequence: CDR1 NNHNN, CDR2 SYGAGS (reference sequence). The CDR3 extends over 13 amino acids. CDR3 DNA, as far as it was read: TGTGCCAGCGGTCCAGGGATCTATGCTGAGCAGTTC. Its translation is CASGPGIYAEQF. The whole CDR3 reads CASGPGIYAEQFF.

Comments on this clone: Germline and genes: mouse. The CDR3 end is not reached by the read, which stops 1 residue before it; the germline J gene fills it in. The chain is built from TRBV15 and TRBJ2-7; no reliable D call. The germline CDR1 and CDR2 sequences are SGHND and FRSKSL. Trimming left V 5 bases short and J 4 bases short, with 9 bases between. The CDR3 has 12 residues. The CDR3 reads CASSPDFYEQYF. CDR3 bases read: TGTGCCAGCAGTCCCGACTTTTATGAACAGTAC.

To note about this clone: Gene names are mouse gene names. The CDR3 is cut off 1 residue early in the read; its end comes from the germline J gene. J is TRBJ1-4 and V is TRBV29, with TRBD1 identical over 7 bases. The germline V gene has CDR1 MSHET and CDR2 SYDVDS. Unmatched junction bases numbered 6, after V lost 2 bases and J lost 3 bases. This CDR3 spans 16 amino acids. The covered CDR3 bases are TGTGCTAGCAGTTTAACGACAGGGAAGGCCAACGAAAGATTATTT. Translating it yields CASSLTTGKANERLF. The entire CDR3 is CASSLTTGKANERLFF.

A note on this clone: Gene names and germline refer to mouse. The CDR3 end lies 1 residue beyond the end of the read and is filled in from the germline J gene. The rearrangement uses TRBV30 and TRBJ2-4; possible D gene TRBD2, 7 bases. Germline lookup yields CDR1 SQVVS and CDR2 ANEGSEA. The CDR3 extends over 12 amino acids. V was trimmed by 1 base and J by 7 bases, leaving 9 bases between them. CDR3 sequence reads: CSSRVGGHTLYF. Incomplete CDR3 DNA: TGTAGTTCTAGAGTGGGGGGCCACACCTTGTAC.

Details on this clone: Germline and genes: mouse. Read sequence stops 1 residue before the CDR3 end, and the germline J gene provides the missing end. The genes are TRBV5 and TRBJ2-1, with 8 bases matching TRBD2. CDR1 and CDR2 from the germline V gene are LGHNA and YNLKQL (reference sequence). With V trimmed by 0 bases and J by 7 bases, 5 bases remained unmatched. The CDR3 contains 15 residues. The CDR3 region is CASSQEWGGRAEQFF. Partial CDR3 DNA: TGTGCCAGCAGCCAAGAATGGGGGGGGCGGGCTGAGCAGTTC.

Points on this clone: Here the gene names and germline are mouse. The read finishes 1 residue shy of the CDR3 end, and the germline J gene is used to complete it. V usage is TRBV24 and J usage is TRBJ2-1; D remains unclear. The CDR3 is 15 amino acids. The ends were cut back, 1 base at V and 1 base at J, with 8 bases in the middle. Germline V gene sequence: CDR1 KGHTA, CDR2 FRNEEI. CDR3 residues: CASSLSGRNYAEQFF. CDR3 bases read: TGTGCCAGCAGTCTGTCCGGGCGGAACTATGCTGAGCAGTTC.

Notes on this clone: Genes here carry mouse names. The CDR3 end lies 1 residue beyond the end of the read and is filled in from the germline J gene. The V and J genes are TRBV19 and TRBJ1-2; D is perhaps TRBD1 (6 bases). Germline CDR1 FNHDT, CDR2 SITEND (reference sequence). V was trimmed by 0 bases and J by 2 bases, leaving 8 bases between them. The CDR3 consists of 14 residues. The covered CDR3 bases are TGTGCCAGCAGTATAGCTACAGGGAACTCCGACTACACC. It yields the protein CASSIATGNSDYT. The entire CDR3 reads CASSIATGNSDYTF.

As to this clone: Here the gene names and germline are mouse. From the germline J gene comes the end of the CDR3, since the read stops 1 residue before it. The genes are TRBV2 and TRBJ2-4, with TRBD2 identical over 8 bases. This CDR3 spans 14 amino acids. The germline gives CDR1 LGHNA, CDR2 YSYQKL. The ends lost 3 bases at V and 1 base at J; junction bases unmatched: 0. Partial CDR3 DNA: TGTGCCAGCAGCCAGACTGGGGGTCAAAACACCTTGTAC. Protein sequence: CASSQTGGQNTLY. The complete CDR3 sequence is CASSQTGGQNTLYF.

In regard to this clone: Gene names are mouse gene names. Coverage ceases 1 residue before the CDR3 finishes, and the germline J gene fills in the end. The gene calls are TRBV13-1 and TRBJ1-2, with 7 bases identical to TRBD1. From germline, CDR1 is NSHNY and CDR2 SYGAGN. The J segment lost 1 base and the V segment lost 3 bases, leaving 0 bases of the junction unmatched. The CDR3 is made up of 13 amino acids. The part of the CDR3 DNA that was read is TGTGCCAGCAGTGGACAGGGAAACTCCGACTACACC. Translation gives CASSGQGNSDYT. The entire CDR3 is CASSGQGNSDYTF.